Listed here is a single T cell receptor (beta chain). These data belong to a study of blood T cell repertoires in COVID-19. Measured with immunoSEQ multiplex PCR; TCRdb has only the in-frame clones, and not every one. The table lists 30,000 to 40,000 clones, approximately 80% of them singletons. This clonotype originated in a man older than 75 with acute or convalescent COVID-19. Material: peripheral blood.

DNA of the CDR3: TGTGCCAGCAGCTTCGGCAATCAGCCCCAGCATTTT. Translation gives CASSFGNQPQHF. The rearrangement links TRBV5-8 to TRBJ1-5; no clear D. The CDR3 loop spans 12 amino acids. V dropped 2 bases and J dropped 2 bases, with 2 bases sitting between them. Germline values: CDR1 SGHTS, CDR2 YDEGEE.